This T cell receptor beta chain was recovered during a study of blood T cells in healthy people across ages. This clonotype was observed a few times. Looked up from germline, CDR1 is SGHTA and CDR2 is FQGTGA. The CDR3 covers 13 residues. The germline V and J ends were trimmed by 2 bases and 12 bases, with 14 bases remaining between them. Then a second PCR, running roughly 7 to 11 cycles, was carried out with a sample-barcoded 5' primer and a J-beta primer mix. TCRdb reprocessed the 5' RACE reads with MiXCR, giving one entry per CDR3 protein. The top ten hold 4% of the sample, which has 1.5 million to 1.9 million distinct CDR3 sequences, about 45% seen once.

The source material was blood. J is TRBJ2-1 and V is TRBV7-3, with D possibly being TRBD1 (5 bases). This receptor was obtained from a woman aged 18-35 years in good health. The chain's CDR3 is CASSLGAPGMQFF. CDR3 DNA sequence: TGTGCCAGCAGCTTAGGAGCGCCAGGGATGCAGTTCTTC. Full variable domain (outside the CDR3, taken from reference TRBV7-3 and TRBJ2-1): GAGVSQTPSNKVTEKGKYVELRCDPISGHTALYWYRQSLGQGPEFLIYFQGTGAADDSGLPNDRFFAVRPEGSVSTLKIQRTERGDSAVYLCASSLGAPGMQFFGPGTRLTVL.